This passage covers 27 T cell receptor beta chains from one sample sequenced in a study of human versus mouse CDR3 diversity and MHC coevolution. Clones were sequenced by immunoSEQ multiplex PCR, and TCRdb holds only the in-frame ones, with some missing. The sample has about 81,000 clones, 80% to 95% seen once. The sample taken for sequencing was naive CD4+ T cells from blood. As to subset: CD45RO-negative CD62L-positive naive CD4 T cells. These receptors came from a person between 25 and 70 years old in good health.

The J gene is TRBJ2-6, the V gene TRBV27; D is unresolved. CDR1 and CDR2 from the germline V gene are MNHEY and SMNVEV (reference sequence). The ends were cut back, 1 base at V and 2 bases at J, with 6 bases in the middle. The CDR3 extends over 15 amino acids. The CDR3 DNA reads TGTGCCAGCAGTTTATACACAACTGGGGCCAACGTCCTGACTTTC. Translated: CASSLYTTGANVLTF.

The V call is TRBV27, the J call TRBJ1-2, with 9 nucleotides matching TRBD1. The CDR3 length is 14 residues. In germline, CDR1 is MNHEY, CDR2 SMNVEV (reference sequence). Trimming at V came to 5 bases and at J to 5 bases, leaving 6 bases not matched to a gene. The CDR3 sequence is CASSTPGQGYGYTF. CDR3 in DNA: TGTGCCAGCAGTACTCCGGGACAGGGATATGGCTACACCTTC.

The genes are TRBV5-5 and TRBJ1-1; D perhaps matches TRBD1 (6 bases). There are 16 residues in the CDR3. V lost 0 bases and J 1 base, leaving 13 bases between the germline ends. Germline V gives CDR1 SGHKS, CDR2 YYEKEE (reference sequence). CDR3 in amino acids: CASSLVPGVANTEAFF. The CDR3 nucleotides read TGTGCCAGCAGCTTGGTGCCAGGGGTTGCGAACACTGAAGCTTTCTTT.

The genes are TRBV11-2 and TRBJ2-1; TRBD1 aligns across 7 bases. The V gene end was trimmed by 4 bases and the J gene end by 2 bases; junction bases not matched to a gene: 8. The CDR3 loop spans 16 amino acids. Germline V CDR1 and CDR2: SGHAT, FQNNGV. The CDR3 spells CASSYTGATTYNEQFF. The CDR3 bases are TGTGCCAGCAGCTACACAGGGGCCACTACCTACAATGAGCAGTTCTTC.

V is TRBV10-1 and J is TRBJ2-3; 7 positions match TRBD1. The CDR3 sequence is 20 residues long. CDR1 is WNHNN, CDR2 SYGVQD, per germline (reference sequence). J gave up 1 base and V 7 bases, and 23 bases lay outside the gene matches. CDR3 sequence: CASTPAICPGQSERTDTQYF. CDR3 sequence (DNA): TGCGCCAGCACCCCTGCTATTTGTCCGGGACAGTCAGAGCGCACAGATACGCAGTATTTT.

This rearrangement joins TRBV19 to TRBJ2-7; 8 bases are shared with TRBD1. V dropped 6 bases and J dropped 2; count of bases not matched to a gene: 3. The germline CDR1 and CDR2 sequences are LNHDA and SQIVND (reference sequence). This CDR3 contains 13 residues. The CDR3 coding sequence is TGTGCCAGTAGCACACAGGGGGCCTACGAGCAGTACTTC. Translation gives CASSTQGAYEQYF.

The chain links TRBV7-3 to TRBJ2-3; no firm D call. This CDR3 is built from 13 residues. V lost 2 bases to trimming and J lost 1 base, with 4 bases between them. Germline loops: CDR1 SGHTA, CDR2 FQGTGA. The CDR3 sequence: CASSLEGTDTQYF. In nucleotides, the CDR3 is TGTGCCAGCAGCTTAGAGGGCACAGATACGCAGTATTTT.

This rearrangement joins TRBV27 to TRBJ1-2; D is possibly TRBD1 (5 bases). V was clipped by 3 bases and J by 5 bases, with 13 bases between them. Germline lookup yields CDR1 MNHEY and CDR2 SMNVEV (reference sequence). The CDR3 length is 14 residues. The CDR3 here is CASSLMGQRYGYTF. The CDR3 nucleotides read TGTGCCAGCAGTTTGATGGGGCAGAGGTATGGCTACACCTTC.

CDR3 DNA: TGTGCCAGCAGTTTTGGGCTGGAACAAGAGACCCAGTACTTC. Residues: CASSFGLEQETQYF. The gene calls are TRBV27 and TRBJ2-5; D gene unclear. This CDR3 has 14 residues. The germline V and J ends were trimmed by 3 bases and 2 bases, with 10 bases remaining between them. Germline V CDR1 and CDR2: MNHEY, SMNVEV (reference sequence).

V and J are TRBV10-3 and TRBJ2-2; no firm D call. The CDR3 totals 15 residues. Germline-derived CDR1 and CDR2 are ENHRY and SYGVKD. V was cut by 3 bases and J by 0 bases, with 8 bases left in between. CDR3 in amino acids: CAISEREPNTGELFF. The DNA for the CDR3 is TGTGCCATCAGTGAACGCGAGCCGAACACCGGGGAGCTGTTTTTT.

The V and J genes are TRBV2 and TRBJ2-2; perhaps TRBD2 as D (6 bases). V was trimmed by 1 base and J by 5 bases, leaving 17 bases between them. The germline V gene has CDR1 SNHLY and CDR2 FYNNEI. The CDR3 runs 17 residues. The CDR3 DNA is TGTGCCAGCAGTGAAGTTCTCGGGGGAAGGGGTACCGGGGAGCTGTTTTTT. Its translation is CASSEVLGGRGTGELFF.

The genes are TRBV11-3 and TRBJ1-1, with a possible D match to TRBD1 (5 bases). The CDR3 runs to 15 residues. Germline lookup yields CDR1 SGHNT and CDR2 YENEEA. Trimming removed 6 bases at V and 0 bases at J, with 14 bases between. CDR3 sequence (DNA): TGTGCCAGCAGGTCCGAGGAGGGGATGAACACTGAAGCTTTCTTT. It translates to CASRSEEGMNTEAFF.

The chain recombines TRBV4-3 with TRBJ2-6; 8 bases match TRBD1. The V gene's germline CDR1 is LGHNA and CDR2 YSLEER. Trimming at V came to 2 bases and at J to 2 bases, leaving 2 bases not matched to a gene. The CDR3 extends over 16 amino acids. The CDR3 nucleotides read TGCGCCAGCAGCCAACTGGACAGGGCTGGGGCCAACGTCCTGACTTTC. This translates into CASSQLDRAGANVLTF.

The V and J genes are TRBV27 and TRBJ2-1; TRBD2 matches 12 bases. The length of the CDR3 is 17 residues. With V trimmed by 1 base and J by 7 bases, 8 bases remained unmatched. The V gene's germline CDR1 is MNHEY and CDR2 SMNVEV (reference sequence). The CDR3 spells CASSLWASGGARNEQFF. In DNA, the CDR3 is TGTGCCAGCAGTTTATGGGCTAGCGGGGGGGCGAGGAATGAGCAGTTCTTC.

This chain connects TRBV18 to TRBJ2-1, with D possibly being TRBD1 (6 bases). CDR1 is KGHSH and CDR2 is LQKENI in the germline V gene. CDR3 length: 14 amino acids. V was clipped by 8 bases and J by 6 bases, with 17 bases between them. The CDR3 DNA sequence: TGTGCCAGCCGAAAGACAGGAGACTTCAATGAGCAGTTCTTC. Encoded protein: CASRKTGDFNEQFF.

This rearrangement joins TRBV15 to TRBJ2-7; D is undetermined. The germline V gene encodes CDR1 LNHNV and CDR2 YYDKDF (reference sequence). Trimming removed 1 base at V and 1 base at J, with 11 bases between. The CDR3 is 15 amino acids. The CDR3 loop reads CATSRVLAGSYEQYF. CDR3 bases: TGTGCCACCAGCAGAGTATTAGCCGGTTCCTACGAGCAGTACTTC.

The DNA for the CDR3 is TGTGCCAGCAGTTTAGTGGCAGGGAACGCTTTCTTT. The encoded protein is CASSLVAGNAFF. J is TRBJ1-1 and V is TRBV28, with D possibly TRBD1 on 5 matching bases. Looked up from germline, CDR1 is MDHEN and CDR2 is SYDVKM. This CDR3 comprises 12 residues. Between the trimmed V and J ends, which lost 2 bases and 11 bases, there was a span of 12 bases.

This chain joins TRBV6-5 and TRBJ2-5; a weak D match, TRBD2 (5 bases). V lost 3 bases and J lost 5, with 7 bases in between. CDR1 MNHEY and CDR2 SVGAGI come from the germline V gene. The length of the CDR3 is 12 residues. CDR3 DNA: TGTGCCAGCAGTTATACGGGGGAGACCCAGTACTTC. It translates to CASSYTGETQYF.

This chain joins TRBV19 and TRBJ2-7; TRBD1 might be the D (6 bases). The V gene lost 6 bases and the J gene lost 6 bases, with 15 bases spanning the gap. There are 13 residues in the CDR3. Germline-derived CDR1 and CDR2 are LNHDA and SQIVND (reference sequence). CDR3 loop: CASRTQGSPEQYF. CDR3 nucleotide sequence: TGTGCCAGTAGGACACAGGGTTCCCCCGAGCAGTACTTC.

The chain couples TRBV15 to TRBJ2-7; TRBD1 is a possible D gene (5 bases). The V end lost 3 bases, the J end lost 0 bases, and 6 bases lay between the germline ends. The germline gives CDR1 LNHNV, CDR2 YYDKDF (reference sequence). This CDR3 is 13 amino acids long. The CDR3 region has the DNA TGTGCCACCAGCAGGGACAACTCCTACGAGCAGTACTTC. Translated: CATSRDNSYEQYF.

This clone was seen a single time. This chain connects TRBV7-2 to TRBJ1-2, with 7 bases identical to TRBD1. V lost 0 bases to trimming and J lost 3 bases; unmatched junction nucleotides: 7. The CDR3 runs 16 residues. Germline V CDR1 and CDR2: SGHTA, FQGNSA. In nucleotides, the CDR3 is TGTGCCAGCAGCTTAGCATCCGGACAGGCAGACTATGGCTACACCTTC. This sequence encodes CASSLASGQADYGYTF.

The rearrangement links TRBV7-3 to TRBJ2-4; D ambiguous. Trimming removed 4 bases at V and 6 bases at J, with 10 bases between. Germline CDR1 and CDR2: SGHTA and FQGTGA. CDR3 length: 13 amino acids. CDR3 region: CASSSQARNIQYF. Written as DNA, the CDR3 is TGTGCCAGCAGCTCGCAGGCCCGAAACATTCAGTACTTC.

The gene calls are TRBV2 and TRBJ2-3, with a possible D match to TRBD1 (6 bases). V lost 7 bases to trimming and J lost 1 base, with 15 bases between them. Germline CDR1 reads SNHLY; CDR2 reads FYNNEI. There are 15 residues in the CDR3. CDR3 nucleotides: TGTGCCAGCACCTATTTGGACAGCGGCACAGATACGCAGTATTTT. Protein: CASTYLDSGTDTQYF.

The chain couples TRBV6-6 to TRBJ2-1; 15 nucleotides agree with TRBD2. Trimming cost V 4 bases and J 7 bases; bases outside gene matches: 5. Germline V gene data show CDR1 as MNHNY and CDR2 as SVGAGI (reference sequence). The CDR3 has 16 residues. CDR3 loop: CASSSGLAGGGNEQFF. CDR3 bases: TGTGCCAGCAGTTCGGGACTAGCGGGAGGTGGGAATGAGCAGTTCTTC.

CDR3 nucleotides: TGTGCCAGCAGTGGGACAGGGGTTTCGAATCAGCCCCAGCATTTT. It encodes CASSGTGVSNQPQHF. J is TRBJ1-5 and V is TRBV6-1, with 9 bases identical to TRBD1. The CDR3 is 15 residues long. Looked up from germline, CDR1 is MNHNS and CDR2 is SASEGT. V dropped 4 bases and J dropped 4; count of bases not matched to a gene: 5.

V usage is TRBV13 and J usage is TRBJ2-3; 8 positions match TRBD2. V lost 0 bases, J lost 2 bases, and 7 bases stayed unmatched. This CDR3 contains 17 residues. Germline V gene sequence: CDR1 PRHDT, CDR2 FYEKMQ (reference sequence). This chain's CDR3 is CASSLGLGGGPTDTQYF. The CDR3, as DNA: TGTGCCAGCAGCTTAGGCCTCGGGGGGGGGCCCACAGATACGCAGTATTTT.

This clone is a singleton in its sample. V is TRBV5-8 and J is TRBJ2-3, with D possibly being TRBD1 (5 bases). The CDR3 is made up of 13 amino acids. In germline, CDR1 is SGHTS, CDR2 YDEGEE. With 7 bases removed from V and 4 bases from J, the gap between germline ends came to 13 bases. CDR3 protein: CASAQGRADTQYF. The CDR3 DNA reads TGTGCCAGCGCTCAGGGAAGGGCAGATACGCAGTATTTT.